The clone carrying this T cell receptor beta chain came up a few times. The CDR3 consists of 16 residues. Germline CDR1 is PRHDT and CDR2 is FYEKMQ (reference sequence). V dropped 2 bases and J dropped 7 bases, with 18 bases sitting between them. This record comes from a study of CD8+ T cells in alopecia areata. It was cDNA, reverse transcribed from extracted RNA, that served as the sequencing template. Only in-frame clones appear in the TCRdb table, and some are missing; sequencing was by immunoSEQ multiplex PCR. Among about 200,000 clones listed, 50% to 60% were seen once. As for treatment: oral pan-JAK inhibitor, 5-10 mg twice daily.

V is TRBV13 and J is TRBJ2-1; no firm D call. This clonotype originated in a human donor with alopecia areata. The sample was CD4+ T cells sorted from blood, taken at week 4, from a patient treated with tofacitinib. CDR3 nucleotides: TGTGCCAGCAGCTTAAGGTTCCGCGAACCCCGAAATGAGCAGTTCTTC. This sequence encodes CASSLRFREPRNEQFF.